This TCR beta chain originates from a study of shared clonotypes between healthy human individuals. Study-wide results and caveats: Sampling covered nothing but blood. Tissue TCR repertoires likely differ from those found in blood.

The assay was run at deep level. TCRdb's table, derived via immunoSEQ multiplex PCR, lists solely in-frame clones and lacks some. The sample lists about 2 million clones; just under 95% were seen once. Terminally differentiated effector memory CD45RA+ cells were left out of the naive CD8 fraction, which was CD45RO-negative and positively selected for CCR7. Within Nashville, Tennessee resided all donors, each a Caucasian adult. With regard to this clone: Its cognate antigen is unknown.

V was trimmed by 2 bases and J by 2 bases, leaving 10 bases between them. CDR3 length: 15 amino acids. The germline gives CDR1 MNHEY, CDR2 SMNVEV (reference sequence). This clonotype was obtained from a man younger than 30 in good health. V is TRBV27 and J is TRBJ1-5; D possibly corresponds to TRBD1 (5 bases). Sequenced: naive CD8+ T cells sorted from blood. CDR3 amino acids: CASSLQGPRNQPQHF. In DNA form, the CDR3 reads TGTGCCAGCAGTTTACAGGGACCTCGCAATCAGCCCCAGCATTTT.